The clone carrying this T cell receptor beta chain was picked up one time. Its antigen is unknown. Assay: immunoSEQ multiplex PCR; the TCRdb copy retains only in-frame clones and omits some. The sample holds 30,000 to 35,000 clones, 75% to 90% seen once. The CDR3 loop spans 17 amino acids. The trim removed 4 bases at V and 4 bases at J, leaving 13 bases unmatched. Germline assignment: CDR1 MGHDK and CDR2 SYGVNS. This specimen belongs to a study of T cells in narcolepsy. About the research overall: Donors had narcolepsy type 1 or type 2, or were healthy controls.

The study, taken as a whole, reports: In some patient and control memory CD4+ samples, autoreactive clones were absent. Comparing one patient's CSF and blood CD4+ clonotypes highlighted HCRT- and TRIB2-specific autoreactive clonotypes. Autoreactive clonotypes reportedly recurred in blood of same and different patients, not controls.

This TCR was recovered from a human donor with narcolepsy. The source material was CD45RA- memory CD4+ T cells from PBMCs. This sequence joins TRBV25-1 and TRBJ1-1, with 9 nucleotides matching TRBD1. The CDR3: CASSAGQGGVIGTEAFF. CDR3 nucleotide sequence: TGTGCCAGCAGTGCGGGACAGGGCGGAGTGATTGGCACTGAAGCTTTCTTT.